The 14 T cell receptor beta chains in this list originate from one sample, sequenced in a study of shared clonotypes between healthy human individuals. Some clones are missing from TCRdb's copy, which holds only in-frame ones; the method was immunoSEQ multiplex PCR. Here the sample spans 2 million to 2.5 million clones, 93% being singletons. The specimen was naive CD4+ T cells from PBMCs. The subset: CD45RA+ positively selected. These TCRs come from a man aged 18 to 30 in good health. Some clones in this sample may be carry-over from other donors' samples.

A remark on this clone: Other DNA sequences within the sample encode an identical CDR3. J is TRBJ2-5 and V is TRBV5-4; TRBD1 agrees at 7 bases. Germline V gives CDR1 SGHNT, CDR2 YYREEE (reference sequence). Germline trimming cut 0 bases from V and 2 bases from J; bases unmatched to any gene: 1. The CDR3 runs to 14 residues. The DNA of the CDR3 is TGTGCCAGCAGCTTGGGGGGACAGCAAGAGACCCAGTACTTC. Translating gives CASSLGGQQETQYF.

This clone was seen a single time. This chain joins TRBV2 and TRBJ2-5; 13 bases line up with TRBD2. J gave up 5 bases and V 6 bases, and 6 bases lay outside the gene matches. Germline V CDR1 and CDR2: SNHLY, FYNNEI. The CDR3 covers 15 residues. The CDR3 loop is CASSGTSGEGETQYF. CDR3 in DNA: TGTGCCAGCAGCGGGACTAGCGGGGAGGGGGAGACCCAGTACTTC.

CDR3 sequence reads: CASSLGGFQETQYF. The DNA of the CDR3 is TGTGCCAGCAGCTTAGGAGGCTTCCAAGAGACCCAGTACTTC. The rearrangement uses TRBV7-2 and TRBJ2-5, with no clear D. V was cut by 1 base and J by 1 base, with 7 bases left in between. CDR3 size: 14 residues. Looked up from germline, CDR1 is SGHTA and CDR2 is FQGNSA.

V gene TRBV18 combines with J gene TRBJ2-1; TRBD1 matches at 7 bases. J was trimmed by 2 bases and V by 1 base; bases with no gene match: 5. This CDR3 is 16 amino acids long. Germline values: CDR1 KGHSH, CDR2 LQKENI. Written as DNA, the CDR3 is TGTGCCAGCTCACCACTAACGGGACAGCCCTACAATGAGCAGTTCTTC. Translated, it gives CASSPLTGQPYNEQFF. Variable domain in full (rest from reference TRBV18 and TRBJ2-1): NAGVMQNPRHLVRRRGQEARLRCSPMKGHSHVYWYRQLPEEGLKFMVYLQKENIIDESGMPKERFSAEFPKEGPSILRIQQVVRGDSAAYFCASSPLTGQPYNEQFFGPGTRLTVL.

The CDR3 bases are TGTGCCAGCTCACCGTTAGCGGGAGGGCCAAGAACTAACGAGCAGTACTTC. It encodes CASSPLAGGPRTNEQYF. The chain links TRBV18 to TRBJ2-7, with 11 bases matching TRBD2. The V gene end was trimmed by 3 bases and the J gene end by 5 bases; junction bases not matched to a gene: 12. The CDR3 contains 17 residues. In germline, CDR1 is KGHSH, CDR2 LQKENI.

This chain uses TRBV7-2 with TRBJ2-3; no clear D. Germline CDR1 reads SGHTA; CDR2 reads FQGNSA. With 0 bases removed from V and 2 bases from J, the gap between germline ends came to 6 bases. This CDR3 has 14 amino acids. The CDR3 sequence is CASSLATATDTQYF. In nucleotides, the CDR3 is TGTGCCAGCAGCTTAGCAACGGCCACAGATACGCAGTATTTT.

The CDR3 DNA sequence: TGTGCCAGCAGCTTGCTGGGAAACTATGGCTACACCTTC. It is translated as CASSLLGNYGYTF. The chain couples TRBV5-8 to TRBJ1-2; D not certain. The V gene lost 1 base and the J gene lost 2 bases, with 6 bases spanning the gap. Germline V gene lookup returns CDR1 SGHTS and CDR2 YDEGEE. The CDR3 length is 13 residues.

The V and J genes are TRBV28 and TRBJ2-7; D is possibly TRBD1 (6 bases). The V end was cut by 6 bases, the J end by 0 bases, with 15 bases between. This CDR3 contains 15 residues. CDR1 MDHEN and CDR2 SYDVKM come from the germline V gene. The CDR3 DNA reads as TGTGCCAGCAGCCGCAGGACAGCGAACTCCTACGAGCAGTACTTC. Translation: CASSRRTANSYEQYF.

V usage is TRBV5-1 and J usage is TRBJ2-3; D is unresolved. CDR1 SGHRS and CDR2 YFSETQ come from the germline V gene. The CDR3 spans 14 residues. V lost 0 bases, J lost 3 bases, and 8 bases lay in between. CDR3 nucleotide sequence: TGCGCCAGCAGCTTGGTACCCCAAACAGATACGCAGTATTTT. Its protein is CASSLVPQTDTQYF.

J is TRBJ2-1 and V is TRBV13; 7 bases align to TRBD2. V lost 3 bases, J lost 7 bases, and 9 bases stayed unmatched. CDR3 size: 15 residues. Germline values: CDR1 PRHDT, CDR2 FYEKMQ (reference sequence). This CDR3 is CASSFQGERDNEQFF. In nucleotides, the CDR3 is TGTGCCAGCAGCTTCCAAGGGGAGCGGGATAATGAGCAGTTCTTC.

This clone was counted a few times. A junction boundary mismatches the germline segment, possibly from a read error. The V gene is TRBV10-3, the J gene TRBJ2-6; 10 positions agree with TRBD1. Germline loops: CDR1 ENHRY, CDR2 SYGVKD. The CDR3 contains 15 residues. This CDR3 is CAISGTGTGVNVLTF. The CDR3 DNA is TGTGCCATCAGTGGCACCGGGACAGGGGTCAACGTCCTGACTTTC.

This chain connects TRBV6-5 to TRBJ1-1; perhaps TRBD1 as D (6 bases). The CDR3 is 13 amino acids. The germline gives CDR1 MNHEY, CDR2 SVGAGI. The V end lost 11 bases, the J end lost 0 bases, and 13 bases lay between the germline ends. The CDR3, as DNA: TGTGCCGCCCGGGGGCGTTTGAACACTGAAGCTTTCTTT. It is translated as CAARGRLNTEAFF.

CDR3 sequence (DNA): TGTGCCAGCAGTTACTCGTCGAAGCCGAACACCGGGGAGCTGTTTTTT. Amino acid sequence: CASSYSSKPNTGELFF. The V and J genes are TRBV6-5 and TRBJ2-2; D call uncertain. Trimming pared 0 bases from V and 0 bases from J, leaving 8 bases between. The germline V gene has CDR1 MNHEY and CDR2 SVGAGI. The CDR3 is 16 residues long.

Points on this clone: One end of the junction is discordant with germline, which a read error may explain. This chain links TRBV2 with TRBJ2-1; 8 bases line up with TRBD2. The CDR3 is 16 residues long. From germline, CDR1 is SNHLY and CDR2 FYNNEI. The CDR3 DNA reads as TGTGCCAGCAGGGAAGGCGGGAGGATAACCTACAATGAGCAGTTCTTC. Translated, it gives CASREGGRITYNEQFF.